This T cell receptor beta chain was captured by sequencing in a study of T cells in Graves' hyperthyroidism and ophthalmopathy. Points from the study as a whole: Blood shared most expanded thyroid clonotypes above 0.001.

Stable hyperthyroidism: no ophthalmopathy progression over 18 months of follow-up. This clonotype showed up many times. Its antigen is undetermined. From germline, CDR1 is MNHNS and CDR2 SASEGT. This CDR3 is built from 16 residues. The V segment lost 5 bases and the J segment 0 bases; nucleotides outside the gene matches: 10. RNA transcripts yielded amplified TCR beta CDR3 regions. Primed by the HTBI set, a first-round RT-PCR was run on the TCR CDR3. One entry per CDR3 protein, called by TCRdb with MiXCR from the multiplex PCR reads. Among a few hundred thousand distinct CDR3 sequences listed, 14% were seen once.

The clonotype comes from a young woman with Graves' hyperthyroidism. Specimen: blood. The chain carries TRBV6-1 and TRBJ2-7; 7 bases are shared with TRBD2. CDR3 nucleotide sequence: TGTGCCAGCAGTCCGTCACTAGCGAAAAGCTCCTACGAGCAGTACGTC. Encoded protein: CASSPSLAKSSYEQYV.